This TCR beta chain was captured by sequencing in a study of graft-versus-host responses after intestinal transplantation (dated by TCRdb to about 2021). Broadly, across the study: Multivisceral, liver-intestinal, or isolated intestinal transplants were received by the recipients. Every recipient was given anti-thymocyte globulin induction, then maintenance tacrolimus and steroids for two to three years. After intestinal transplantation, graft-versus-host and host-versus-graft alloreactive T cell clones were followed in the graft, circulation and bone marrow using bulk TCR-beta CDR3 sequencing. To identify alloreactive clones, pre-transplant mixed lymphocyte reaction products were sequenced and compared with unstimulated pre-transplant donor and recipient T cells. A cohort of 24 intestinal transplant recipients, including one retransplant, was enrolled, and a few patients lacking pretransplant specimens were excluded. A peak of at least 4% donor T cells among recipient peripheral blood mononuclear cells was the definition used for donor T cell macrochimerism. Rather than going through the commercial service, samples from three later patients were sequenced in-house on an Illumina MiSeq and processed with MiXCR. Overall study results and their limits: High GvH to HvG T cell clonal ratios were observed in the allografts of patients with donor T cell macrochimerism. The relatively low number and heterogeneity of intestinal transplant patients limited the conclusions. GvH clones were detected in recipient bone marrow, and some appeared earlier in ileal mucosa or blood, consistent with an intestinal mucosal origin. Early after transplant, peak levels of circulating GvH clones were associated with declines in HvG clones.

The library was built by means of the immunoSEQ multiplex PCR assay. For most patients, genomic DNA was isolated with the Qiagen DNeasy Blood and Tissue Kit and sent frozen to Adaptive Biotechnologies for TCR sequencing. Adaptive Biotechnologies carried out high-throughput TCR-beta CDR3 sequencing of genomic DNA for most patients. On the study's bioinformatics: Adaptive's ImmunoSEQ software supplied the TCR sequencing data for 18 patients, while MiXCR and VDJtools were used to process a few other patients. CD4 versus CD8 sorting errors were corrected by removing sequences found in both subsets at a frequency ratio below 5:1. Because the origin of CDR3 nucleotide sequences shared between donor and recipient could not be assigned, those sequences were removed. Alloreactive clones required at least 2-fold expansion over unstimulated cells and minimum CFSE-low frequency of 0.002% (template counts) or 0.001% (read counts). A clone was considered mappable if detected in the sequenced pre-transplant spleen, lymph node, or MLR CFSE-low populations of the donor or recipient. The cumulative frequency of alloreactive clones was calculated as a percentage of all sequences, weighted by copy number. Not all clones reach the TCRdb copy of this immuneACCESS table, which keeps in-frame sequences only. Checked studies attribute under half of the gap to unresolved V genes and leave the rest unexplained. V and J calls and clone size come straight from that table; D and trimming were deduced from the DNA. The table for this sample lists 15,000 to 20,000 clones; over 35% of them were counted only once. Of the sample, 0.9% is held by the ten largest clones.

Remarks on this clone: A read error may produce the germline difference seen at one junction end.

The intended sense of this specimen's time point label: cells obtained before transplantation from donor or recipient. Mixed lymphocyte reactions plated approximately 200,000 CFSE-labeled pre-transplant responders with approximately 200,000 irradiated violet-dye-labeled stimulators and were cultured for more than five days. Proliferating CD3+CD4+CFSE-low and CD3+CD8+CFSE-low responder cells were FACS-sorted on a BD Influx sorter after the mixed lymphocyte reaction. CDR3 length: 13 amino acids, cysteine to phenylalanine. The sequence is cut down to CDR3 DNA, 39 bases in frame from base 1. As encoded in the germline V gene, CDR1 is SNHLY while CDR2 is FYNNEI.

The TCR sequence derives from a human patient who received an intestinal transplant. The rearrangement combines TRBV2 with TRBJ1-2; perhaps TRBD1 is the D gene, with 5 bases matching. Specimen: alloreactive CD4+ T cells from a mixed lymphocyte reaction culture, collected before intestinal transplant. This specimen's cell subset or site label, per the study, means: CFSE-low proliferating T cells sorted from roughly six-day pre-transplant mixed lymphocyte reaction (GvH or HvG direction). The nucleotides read TGTGCCAGCACCCGAGCCAGGGACCGAAAAAGATACTTC. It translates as CASTRARDRKRYF.